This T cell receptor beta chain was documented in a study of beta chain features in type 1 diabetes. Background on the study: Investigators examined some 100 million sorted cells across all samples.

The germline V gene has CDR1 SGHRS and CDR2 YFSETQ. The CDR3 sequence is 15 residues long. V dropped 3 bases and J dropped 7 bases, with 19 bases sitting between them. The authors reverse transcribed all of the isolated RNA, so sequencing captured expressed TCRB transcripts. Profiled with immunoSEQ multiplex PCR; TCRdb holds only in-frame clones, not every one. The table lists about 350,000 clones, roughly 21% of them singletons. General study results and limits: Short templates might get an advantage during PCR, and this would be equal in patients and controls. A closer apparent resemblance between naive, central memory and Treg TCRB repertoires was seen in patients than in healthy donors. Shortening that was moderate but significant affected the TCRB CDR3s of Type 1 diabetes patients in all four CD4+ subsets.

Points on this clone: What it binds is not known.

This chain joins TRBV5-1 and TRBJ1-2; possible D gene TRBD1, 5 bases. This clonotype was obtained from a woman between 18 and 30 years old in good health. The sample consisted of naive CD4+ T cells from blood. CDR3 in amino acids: CASSSQGGILSGYTF. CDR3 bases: TGCGCCAGCAGCTCTCAGGGAGGGATCTTGAGTGGCTACACCTTC.